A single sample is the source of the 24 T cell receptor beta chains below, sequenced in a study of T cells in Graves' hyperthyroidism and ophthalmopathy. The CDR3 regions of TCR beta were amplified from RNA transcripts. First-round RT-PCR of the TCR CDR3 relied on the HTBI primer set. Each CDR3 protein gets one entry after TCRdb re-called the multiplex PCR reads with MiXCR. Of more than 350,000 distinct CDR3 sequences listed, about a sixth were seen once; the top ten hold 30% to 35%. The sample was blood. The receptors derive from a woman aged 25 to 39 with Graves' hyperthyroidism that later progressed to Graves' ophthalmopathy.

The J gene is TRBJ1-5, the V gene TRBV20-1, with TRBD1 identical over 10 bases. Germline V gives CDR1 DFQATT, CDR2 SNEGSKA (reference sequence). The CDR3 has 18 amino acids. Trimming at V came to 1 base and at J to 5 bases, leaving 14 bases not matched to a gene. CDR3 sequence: CSARGLGAGTGVYQPQHF. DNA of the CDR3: TGCAGTGCTAGAGGTCTGGGTGCCGGGACAGGGGTTTATCAGCCCCAGCATTTT.

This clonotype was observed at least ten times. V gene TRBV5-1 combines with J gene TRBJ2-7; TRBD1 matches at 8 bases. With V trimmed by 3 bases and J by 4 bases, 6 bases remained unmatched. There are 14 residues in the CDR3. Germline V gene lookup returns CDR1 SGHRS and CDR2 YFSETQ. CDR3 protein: CASSYGQGRYEQYF. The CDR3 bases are TGCGCCAGCAGCTACGGACAGGGTCGGTACGAGCAGTACTTC.

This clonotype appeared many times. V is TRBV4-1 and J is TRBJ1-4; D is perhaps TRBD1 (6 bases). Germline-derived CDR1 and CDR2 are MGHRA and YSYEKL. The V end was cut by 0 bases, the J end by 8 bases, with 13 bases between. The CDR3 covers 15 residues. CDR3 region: CASSQEGRGGEKLFF. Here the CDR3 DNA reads TGCGCCAGCAGCCAAGAAGGCAGGGGTGGGGAAAAACTGTTTTTT.

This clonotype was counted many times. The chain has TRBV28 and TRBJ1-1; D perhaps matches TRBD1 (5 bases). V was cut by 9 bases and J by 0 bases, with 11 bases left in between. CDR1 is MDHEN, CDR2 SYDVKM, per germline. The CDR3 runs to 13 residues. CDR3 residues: CARGTRVNTEAFF. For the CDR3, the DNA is TGTGCCAGGGGGACCAGGGTGAACACTGAAGCTTTCTTT.

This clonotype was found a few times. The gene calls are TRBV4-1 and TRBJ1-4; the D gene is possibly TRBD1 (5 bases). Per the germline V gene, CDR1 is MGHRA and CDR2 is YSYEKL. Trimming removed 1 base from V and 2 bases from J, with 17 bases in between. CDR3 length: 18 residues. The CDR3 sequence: CASSQVAGWGITNEKLFF. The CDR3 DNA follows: TGCGCCAGCAGCCAAGTTGCCGGATGGGGGATCACTAATGAAAAACTGTTTTTT.

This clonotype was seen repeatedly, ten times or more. CDR3 nucleotides: TGTGCCAGCAGCCCACATGTGGGGGGCTCCTACAATGAGCAGTTCTTC. This translates into CASSPHVGGSYNEQFF. V gene TRBV11-1 combines with J gene TRBJ2-1, with D possibly TRBD2 on 6 matching bases. The germline V gene has CDR1 SGHAT and CDR2 FQDESV (reference sequence). The CDR3 totals 16 residues. V was cut by 5 bases and J by 0 bases, with 14 bases left in between.

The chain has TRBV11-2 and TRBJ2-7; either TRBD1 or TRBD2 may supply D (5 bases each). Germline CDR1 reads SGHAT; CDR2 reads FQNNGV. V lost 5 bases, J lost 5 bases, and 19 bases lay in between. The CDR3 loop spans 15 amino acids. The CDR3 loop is CASSPETGRFDEQYF. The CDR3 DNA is TGTGCCAGCAGCCCCGAAACGGGGCGATTCGACGAGCAGTACTTC.

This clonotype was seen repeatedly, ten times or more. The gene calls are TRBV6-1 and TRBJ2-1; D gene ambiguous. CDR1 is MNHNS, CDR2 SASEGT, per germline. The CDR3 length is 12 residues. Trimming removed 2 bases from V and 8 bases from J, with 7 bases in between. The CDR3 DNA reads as TGTGCCAGCAGTGAACCGGTTTATGAGCAGTTCTTC. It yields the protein CASSEPVYEQFF.

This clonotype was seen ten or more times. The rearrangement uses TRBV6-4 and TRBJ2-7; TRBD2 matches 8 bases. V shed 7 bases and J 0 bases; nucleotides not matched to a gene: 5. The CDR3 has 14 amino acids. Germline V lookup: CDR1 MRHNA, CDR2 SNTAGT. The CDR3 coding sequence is TGTGCCAGCACCGGCGGGAGGTACTCCTACGAGCAGTACTTC. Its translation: CASTGGRYSYEQYF.

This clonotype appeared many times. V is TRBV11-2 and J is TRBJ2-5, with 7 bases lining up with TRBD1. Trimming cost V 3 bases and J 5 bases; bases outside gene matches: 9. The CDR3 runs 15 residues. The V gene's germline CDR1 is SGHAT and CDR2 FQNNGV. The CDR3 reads CASSFEGALMETQYF. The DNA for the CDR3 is TGTGCCAGCAGCTTCGAGGGGGCCCTGATGGAGACCCAGTACTTC.

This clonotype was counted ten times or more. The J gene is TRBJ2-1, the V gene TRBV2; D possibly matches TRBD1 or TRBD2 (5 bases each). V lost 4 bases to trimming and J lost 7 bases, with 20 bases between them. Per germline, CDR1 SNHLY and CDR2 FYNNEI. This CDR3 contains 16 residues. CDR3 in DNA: TGTGCCAGCAGTGTCACTTCGGGGCCTGTACGGAATGAGCAGTTCTTC. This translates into CASSVTSGPVRNEQFF.

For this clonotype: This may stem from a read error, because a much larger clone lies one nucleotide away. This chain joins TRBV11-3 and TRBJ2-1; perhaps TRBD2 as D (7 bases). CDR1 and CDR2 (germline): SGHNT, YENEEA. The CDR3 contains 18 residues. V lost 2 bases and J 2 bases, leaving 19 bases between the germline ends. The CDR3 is CASSLTVPGGGAYNEQFF. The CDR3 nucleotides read TGTGCCAGCAGCTTAACGGTCCCTGGCGGGGGCGCCTACAATGAGCAGTTCTTC.

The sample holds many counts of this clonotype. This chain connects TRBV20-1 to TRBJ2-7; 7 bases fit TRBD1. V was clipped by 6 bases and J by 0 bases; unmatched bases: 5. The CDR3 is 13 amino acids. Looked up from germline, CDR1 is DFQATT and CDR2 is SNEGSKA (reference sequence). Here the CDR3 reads CSAPDRISYEQYF. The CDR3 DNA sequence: TGCAGTGCCCCGGACAGGATCTCCTACGAGCAGTACTTC.

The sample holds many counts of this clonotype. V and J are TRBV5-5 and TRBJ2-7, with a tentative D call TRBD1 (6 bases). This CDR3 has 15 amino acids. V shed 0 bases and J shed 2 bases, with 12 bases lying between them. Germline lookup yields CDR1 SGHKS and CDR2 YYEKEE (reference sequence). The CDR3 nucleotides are TGTGCCAGCAGCTTGGATCCGGGGACAACCTACGAGCAGTACTTC. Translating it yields CASSLDPGTTYEQYF.

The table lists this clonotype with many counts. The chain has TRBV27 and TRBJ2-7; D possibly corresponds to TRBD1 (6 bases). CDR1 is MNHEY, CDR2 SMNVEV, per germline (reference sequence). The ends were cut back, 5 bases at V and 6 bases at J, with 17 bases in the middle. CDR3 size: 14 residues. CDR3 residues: CASSILEQGAEQYF. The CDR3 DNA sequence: TGTGCCAGCAGTATACTCGAACAGGGAGCCGAGCAGTACTTC.

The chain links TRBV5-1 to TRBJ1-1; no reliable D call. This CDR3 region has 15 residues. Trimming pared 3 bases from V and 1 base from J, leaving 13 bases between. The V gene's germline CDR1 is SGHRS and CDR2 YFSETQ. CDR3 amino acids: CASSSRHSGNTEAFF. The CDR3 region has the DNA TGCGCCAGCAGCTCGAGACACAGCGGGAACACTGAAGCTTTCTTT.

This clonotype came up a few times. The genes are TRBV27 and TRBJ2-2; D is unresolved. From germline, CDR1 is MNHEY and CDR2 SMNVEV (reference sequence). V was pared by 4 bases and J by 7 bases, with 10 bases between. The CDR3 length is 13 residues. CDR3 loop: CASSYRAYGELFF. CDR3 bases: TGTGCCAGCAGTTATCGAGCGTACGGGGAGCTGTTTTTT.

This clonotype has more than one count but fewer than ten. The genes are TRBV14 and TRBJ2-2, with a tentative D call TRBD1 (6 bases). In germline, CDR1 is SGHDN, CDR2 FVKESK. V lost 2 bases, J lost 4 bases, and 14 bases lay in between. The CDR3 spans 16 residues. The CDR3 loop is CASSQTWGLGTGELFF. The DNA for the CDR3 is TGTGCCAGCAGCCAAACGTGGGGGCTGGGCACCGGGGAGCTGTTTTTT.

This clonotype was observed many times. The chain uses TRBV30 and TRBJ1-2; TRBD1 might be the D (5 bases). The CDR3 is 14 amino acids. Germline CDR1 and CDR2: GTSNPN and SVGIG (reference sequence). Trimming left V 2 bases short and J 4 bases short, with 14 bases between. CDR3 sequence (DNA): TGTGCCTGGAGTATTGGAGGGGTTACCTATGGCTACACCTTC. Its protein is CAWSIGGVTYGYTF.

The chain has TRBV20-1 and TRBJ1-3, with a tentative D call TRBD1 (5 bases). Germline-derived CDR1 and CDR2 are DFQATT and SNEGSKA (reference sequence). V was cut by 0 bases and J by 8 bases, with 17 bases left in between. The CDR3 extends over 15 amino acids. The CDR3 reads CSARDSAGVLDTIYF. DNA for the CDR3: TGCAGTGCTAGAGATAGTGCGGGGGTATTAGACACCATATATTTT.

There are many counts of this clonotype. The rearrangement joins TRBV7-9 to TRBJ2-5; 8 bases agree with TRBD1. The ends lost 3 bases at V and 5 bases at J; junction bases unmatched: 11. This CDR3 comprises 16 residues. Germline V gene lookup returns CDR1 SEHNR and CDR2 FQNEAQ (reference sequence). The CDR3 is CASSFRQGPTGETQYF. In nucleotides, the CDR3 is TGTGCCAGCAGCTTCCGACAGGGGCCAACGGGGGAGACCCAGTACTTC.

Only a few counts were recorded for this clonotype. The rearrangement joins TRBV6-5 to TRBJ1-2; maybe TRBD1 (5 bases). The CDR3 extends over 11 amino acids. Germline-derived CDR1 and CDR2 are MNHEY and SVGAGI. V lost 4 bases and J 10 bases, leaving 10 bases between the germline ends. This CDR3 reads CASSSQGNYTF. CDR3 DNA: TGTGCCAGCAGTTCCCAGGGTAACTACACCTTC.

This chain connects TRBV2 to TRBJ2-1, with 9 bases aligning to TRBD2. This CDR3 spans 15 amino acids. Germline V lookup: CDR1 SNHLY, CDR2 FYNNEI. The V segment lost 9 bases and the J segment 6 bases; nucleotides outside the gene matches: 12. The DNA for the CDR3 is TGTGCCAGTCACCCCTGGGCGGGGGGGCTCAATGAGCAGTTCTTC. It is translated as CASHPWAGGLNEQFF.

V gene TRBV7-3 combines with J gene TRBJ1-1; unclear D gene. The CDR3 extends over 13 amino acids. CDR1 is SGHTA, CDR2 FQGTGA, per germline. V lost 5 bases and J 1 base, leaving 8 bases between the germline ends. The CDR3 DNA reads TGTGCCAGCAGCGCCCAGGCGAACACTGAAGCTTTCTTT. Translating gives CASSAQANTEAFF. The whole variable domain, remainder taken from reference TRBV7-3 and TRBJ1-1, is GAGVSQTPSNKVTEKGKYVELRCDPISGHTALYWYRQSLGQGPEFLIYFQGTGAADDSGLPNDRFFAVRPEGSVSTLKIQRTERGDSAVYLCASSAQANTEAFFGQGTRLTVV.